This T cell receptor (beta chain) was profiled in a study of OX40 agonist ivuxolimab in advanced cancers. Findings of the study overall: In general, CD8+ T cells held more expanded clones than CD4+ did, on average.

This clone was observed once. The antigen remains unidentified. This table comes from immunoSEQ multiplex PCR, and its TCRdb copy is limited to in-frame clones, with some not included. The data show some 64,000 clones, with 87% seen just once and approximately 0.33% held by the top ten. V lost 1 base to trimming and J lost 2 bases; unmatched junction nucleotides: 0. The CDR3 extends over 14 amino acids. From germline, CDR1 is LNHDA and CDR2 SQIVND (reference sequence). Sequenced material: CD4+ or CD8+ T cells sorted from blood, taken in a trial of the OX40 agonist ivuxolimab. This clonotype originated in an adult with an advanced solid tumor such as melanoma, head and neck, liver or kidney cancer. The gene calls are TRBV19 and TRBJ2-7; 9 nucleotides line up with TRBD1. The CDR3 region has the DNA TGTGCCAGTAGTATAGGGACAGGGGCCTACGAGCAGTACTTC. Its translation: CASSIGTGAYEQYF.